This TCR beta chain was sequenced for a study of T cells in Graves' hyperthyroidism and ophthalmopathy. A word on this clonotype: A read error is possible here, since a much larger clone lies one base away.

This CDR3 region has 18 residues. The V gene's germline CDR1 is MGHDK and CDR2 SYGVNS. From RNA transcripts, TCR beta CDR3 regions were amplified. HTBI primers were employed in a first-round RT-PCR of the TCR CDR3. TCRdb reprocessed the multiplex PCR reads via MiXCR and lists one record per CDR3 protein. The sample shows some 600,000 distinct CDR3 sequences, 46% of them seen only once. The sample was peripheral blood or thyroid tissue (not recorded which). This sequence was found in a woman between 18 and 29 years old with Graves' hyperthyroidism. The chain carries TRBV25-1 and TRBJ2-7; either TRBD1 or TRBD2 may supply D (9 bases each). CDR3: CAGSDEGDRGTSSDEQYF. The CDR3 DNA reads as TGTGCCGGCAGTGATGAAGGAGACAGGGGGACTAGCTCTGACGAGCAGTACTTC.